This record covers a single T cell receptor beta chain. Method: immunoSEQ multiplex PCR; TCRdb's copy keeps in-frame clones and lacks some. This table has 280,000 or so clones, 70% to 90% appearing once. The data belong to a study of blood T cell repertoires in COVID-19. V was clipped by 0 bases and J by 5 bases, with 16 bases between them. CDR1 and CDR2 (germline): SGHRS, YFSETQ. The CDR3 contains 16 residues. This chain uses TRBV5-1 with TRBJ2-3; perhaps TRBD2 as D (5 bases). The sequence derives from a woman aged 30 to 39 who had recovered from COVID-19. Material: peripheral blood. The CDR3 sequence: CASSLALGLGGDTQYF. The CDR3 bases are TGCGCCAGCAGCTTGGCGCTCGGGTTAGGAGGAGATACGCAGTATTTT.